The source of this T cell receptor beta chain is a study of CD8 T cells in Susac syndrome. Reverse transcription of about 0.45 to 1 ug RNA was carried out with random hexamers. TCRdb reanalysed the immunoSEQ multiplex PCR reads using MiXCR and keeps one entry per CDR3 protein. The sample has roughly 67,000 distinct CDR3 sequences, about 95% seen once. Negative isolation was applied to CD8+ and CD4+ T cells, and FACS enrichment was applied to TEMRA cells. Sequencing used CD8+ T cells from PBMCs. The source is a human donor with multiple sclerosis.

The DNA for the CDR3 is TGTGCCAGCAGTTACTCCCAGGGGATCGGCGAGCAGTACTTC. This gives the protein CASSYSQGIGEQYF. This chain uses TRBV6-2 or TRBV6-3 with TRBJ2-7, with D possibly matching TRBD1 (6 bases). Trimming removed 0 bases at V and 6 bases at J, with 12 bases between. Germline lookup yields CDR1 MNHEY and CDR2 SVGEGT. This CDR3 spans 14 amino acids.